These 9 T cell receptor beta chains came from one sample sequenced in a study of T cell repertoires in ileal Crohn's disease. Using immunoSEQ multiplex PCR, the repertoire was profiled, and TCRdb retains in-frame clones only, with some absent. Here the sample spans 55,000 to 65,000 clones, about 89% being singletons. Documented time point: neoterminal ileum biopsy at postoperative endoscopy, about 6 months after surgery. Sequencing was done on a sample of ileal tissue. These receptor sequences come from an adult with Crohn's disease.

The V gene is TRBV5-5, the J gene TRBJ1-1; perhaps TRBD1 as D (6 bases). V was cut by 9 bases and J by 1 base, with 13 bases left in between. Germline CDR1 and CDR2: SGHKS and YYEKEE (reference sequence). The CDR3 is 13 amino acids. CDR3 residues: CATTRTENTEAFF. In nucleotides, the CDR3 is TGTGCCACTACTCGGACAGAGAACACTGAAGCTTTCTTT.

The chain recombines TRBV18 with TRBJ2-7, with a tentative D call TRBD1 (6 bases). The CDR3 loop spans 11 amino acids. Trimming removed 9 bases at V and 5 bases at J, with 11 bases between. Germline CDR1 and CDR2: KGHSH and LQKENI. CDR3 sequence reads: CASRAGDEQYF. CDR3 coding DNA: TGTGCCAGTCGAGCAGGGGACGAGCAGTACTTC.

CDR3 residues: CASSLAVGARSSYNEQFF. The CDR3 nucleotides read TGTGCCAGCAGCTTAGCCGTGGGGGCACGAAGCTCCTACAATGAGCAGTTCTTC. V gene TRBV7-6 combines with J gene TRBJ2-1; possibly TRBD1 for D (6 bases). The CDR3 spans 18 residues. Trimming cost V 0 bases and J 0 bases, with 15 bases left between them. Germline loops: CDR1 SGHVS, CDR2 FNYEAQ.

The chain employs TRBV15 and TRBJ1-1, with no clear D. The CDR3 is 14 residues long. Germline CDR1 is LNHNV and CDR2 is YYDKDF (reference sequence). With 1 base removed from V and 1 base from J, the gap between germline ends came to 7 bases. Written as DNA, the CDR3 is TGTGCCACCAGCAGAGGAGGCAAGAACACTGAAGCTTTCTTT. Encoded protein: CATSRGGKNTEAFF.

V is TRBV10-2 and J is TRBJ1-1; 7 bases are a match to TRBD1. The CDR3 covers 13 residues. CDR1 and CDR2 (germline): WSHSY, SAAADI. Trimming took 3 bases from V and 10 from J; bases not matched to a gene: 8. CDR3 sequence reads: CASSDTDRTGAFF. In DNA form, the CDR3 reads TGCGCCAGCAGTGACACGGACAGGACCGGAGCTTTCTTT.

The genes are TRBV5-1 and TRBJ1-1, with TRBD1 as a possible D gene (5 bases). V dropped 0 bases and J dropped 1 base, with 10 bases sitting between them. Germline CDR1 SGHRS, CDR2 YFSETQ. The CDR3 is 15 residues long. CDR3 protein: CASSLAQGTNTEAFF. In nucleotides, the CDR3 is TGCGCCAGCAGCTTGGCTCAGGGAACGAACACTGAAGCTTTCTTT.

The gene calls are TRBV5-1 and TRBJ2-1; D is ambiguous. CDR1 is SGHRS, CDR2 YFSETQ, per germline. The germline V and J ends were trimmed by 6 bases and 0 bases, with 7 bases remaining between them. The CDR3 runs to 13 residues. The CDR3 here is CASKSGSYNEQFF. The CDR3 DNA reads as TGCGCCAGCAAGAGTGGCTCCTACAATGAGCAGTTCTTC.

J is TRBJ1-2 and V is TRBV2; 9 nucleotides agree with TRBD1. CDR3 length equals 13 residues. Losses at the gene ends were 10 bases for V and 7 bases for J; bases not matched to a gene: 10. Looked up from germline, CDR1 is SNHLY and CDR2 is FYNNEI. CDR3 region: CATMVDRGSGYTF. The CDR3 coding sequence is TGTGCCACCATGGTGGACAGGGGAAGTGGCTACACCTTC. Supplemented by reference TRBV2 and TRBJ1-2, the full variable domain reads EPEVTQTPSHQVTQMGQEVILRCVPISNHLYFYWYRQILGQKVEFLVSFYNNEISEKSEIFDDQFSVERPDGSNFTLKIRSTKLEDSAMYFCATMVDRGSGYTFGSGTRLTVV.

This sequence joins TRBV28 and TRBJ2-7; 12 nucleotides match TRBD2. This CDR3 comprises 16 residues. Germline loops: CDR1 MDHEN, CDR2 SYDVKM. V was pared by 5 bases and J by 4 bases, with 9 bases of the junction left unmatched. The CDR3 nucleotides read TGTGCCAGCAGTCCATCTCTAGCGGGGGGGTGGTACGAGCAGTACGTC. Its translation: CASSPSLAGGWYEQYV.